The 5 T cell receptor beta chains below all came from one sample that was sequenced in a study of T cells after posttransplantation cyclophosphamide. Treatment was busulfan-fludarabine conditioning, a marrow graft, and cyclophosphamide on days +3 and +4. Repertoires were generated with immunoSEQ multiplex PCR, while TCRdb's copy carries only in-frame clones and drops some. Recorded here are 7,000 to 8,000 clones, with no singletons, and the ten leading clones hold 4.5% to 6%. The material sequenced was PBMCs, taken after allogeneic stem cell transplant with posttransplant cyclophosphamide. These receptor sequences come from a female patient between 50 and 60 years old who received an allogeneic stem cell transplant from an unrelated donor, was CMV-positive, and had acute GVHD only. Some T cells here may be from the graft donor.

This clone was observed many times. The chain couples TRBV4-1 to TRBJ2-1, with D hard to call. Per the germline V gene, CDR1 is MGHRA and CDR2 is YSYEKL. V dropped 4 bases and J dropped 8 bases, with 15 bases sitting between them. The CDR3 extends over 14 amino acids. The CDR3 is CASSPPAAFDEQFF. The CDR3 nucleotides read TGCGCCAGCAGCCCTCCCGCCGCGTTCGATGAGCAGTTCTTC.

The table lists this clone with many counts. The V and J genes are TRBV5-4 and TRBJ2-1; 11 bases line up with TRBD2. V shed 9 bases, J shed 5 bases, and the junction held 4 bases outside the gene matches. CDR3 length: 13 amino acids. CDR1 is SGHNT, CDR2 YYREEE, per germline (reference sequence). The CDR3 loop reads CATASGRNNEQFF. The CDR3 DNA sequence: TGTGCCACGGCTAGCGGGAGGAACAATGAGCAGTTCTTC.

The chain employs TRBV9 and TRBJ1-3; D not resolved. The V gene's germline CDR1 is SGDLS and CDR2 YYNGEE. CDR3 length: 13 amino acids. V lost 0 bases and J lost 7, with 8 bases in between. CDR3 DNA sequence: TGTGCCAGCAGCGTAGACATGGTGAACACCATATATTTT. Residues: CASSVDMVNTIYF. Full variable domain (rest looked up from reference TRBV9 and TRBJ1-3): DSGVTQTPKHLITATGQRVTLRCSPRSGDLSVYWYQQSLDQGLQFLIQYYNGEERAKGNILERFSAQQFPDLHSELNLSSLELGDSALYFCASSVDMVNTIYFGEGSWLTVV.

In its sample, this clone was seen many times. This sequence joins TRBV9 and TRBJ2-3, with a weak D call TRBD2 (5 bases). This CDR3 region has 15 residues. With 0 bases removed from V and 3 bases from J, the gap between germline ends came to 11 bases. CDR1 SGDLS and CDR2 YYNGEE come from the germline V gene. CDR3 nucleotide sequence: TGTGCCAGCAGCGTAGAGCTAGCAGCAACAGATACGCAGTATTTT. Translation: CASSVELAATDTQYF.

The sample holds many counts of this clone. The chain carries TRBV13 and TRBJ2-7, with TRBD2 matching 8 bases. Germline values: CDR1 PRHDT, CDR2 FYEKMQ (reference sequence). This CDR3 contains 13 residues. V was clipped by 8 bases and J by 5 bases; unmatched bases: 8. The CDR3 sequence is CASASGSLHEQYF. In nucleotides, the CDR3 is TGTGCCAGCGCGAGCGGGAGTCTCCACGAGCAGTACTTC.